This TCR beta chain came from a study of cytomegalovirus exposure and HLA in healthy donors. Points on this clone: What it binds is not known.

Overall study findings and caveats: Productive status was seen about 87% or about 30% of the time for most TCR beta V segments in an earlier analysis. It emerged from a later analysis that several of the most significant clusters appeared to be linked to common viral pathogens. Analysis was performed later, and it showed HLA-associated TCR beta chains to be more clonally expanded than equally common others.

PCR was performed using 60 Vbeta and 13 Jbeta primers. TCRdb's copy holds only in-frame clones and misses some; the assay was immunoSEQ multiplex PCR. The sample records about 160,000 clones, under 80% being singletons. Germline CDR1 reads SGHTA; CDR2 reads FQGNSA. This CDR3 comprises 15 residues. Deletions cut 4 bases from V and 6 bases from J, with 18 bases between. This rearrangement joins TRBV7-2 to TRBJ1-2; D is possibly TRBD1 (6 bases). The clonotype was recovered from a female donor in good health and CMV-seronegative. The material sequenced was PBMCs. The CDR3 loop is CASSSYTGMDNGYTF. The CDR3 region has the DNA TGTGCCAGCAGCTCGTATACAGGGATGGACAATGGCTACACCTTC.